The rows below give T cell receptor beta chains drawn from one sample of a study of OX40 agonist ivuxolimab in advanced cancers. Method: immunoSEQ multiplex PCR; TCRdb's copy keeps in-frame clones and lacks some. The sample has about 110,000 clones; 75% to 95% are singletons. Sequenced material: CD4+ or CD8+ T cells sorted from blood, taken in a trial of the OX40 agonist ivuxolimab. The origin of the receptors is an adult with an advanced solid tumor such as melanoma, head and neck, liver or kidney cancer. CDR3s include the opening cysteine and the closing phenylalanine or tryptophan. A D gene is named only where the DNA matches it firmly. Size is omitted from some rows. Given values are once, few, many or a class for expanded clones.

v_call: TRBV7-2
j_call: TRBJ1-1
cdr3_length: 14
clone_size: NA
d_call: NA
cdr3_aa: CASSPHESITEAFF
cdr3_nt: TGTGCCAGCAGCCCCCACGAGAGTATCACTGAAGCTTTCTTT

v_call: TRBV30
j_call: TRBJ2-1
cdr3_length: 11
clone_size: NA
d_call: NA
cdr3_aa: CAWKGLSRLFF
cdr3_nt: TGTGCCTGGAAGGGCCTCTCAAGGTTGTTCTTC

v_call: TRBV6-1
j_call: TRBJ1-5
cdr3_length: 15
clone_size: NA
d_call: NA
cdr3_aa: CASSEGRAGNQPQHF
cdr3_nt: TGTGCCAGCAGTGAGGGCAGGGCAGGCAATCAGCCCCAGCATTTT

v_call: TRBV11-2
j_call: TRBJ2-3
cdr3_length: 14
clone_size: NA
d_call: NA
cdr3_aa: CASSSSSLADTQYF
cdr3_nt: TGTGCCAGCAGCTCCTCATCACTAGCAGATACGCAGTATTTT

v_call: TRBV18
j_call: TRBJ2-5
cdr3_length: 12
clone_size: NA
d_call: NA
cdr3_aa: CASSPSGETQYF
cdr3_nt: TGTGCCAGCTCACCAAGTGGAGAGACCCAGTACTTC

v_call: TRBV11-2
j_call: TRBJ2-2
cdr3_length: 16
clone_size: NA
d_call: TRBD2
cdr3_aa: CASTLAGTSGTGELFF
cdr3_nt: TGTGCCAGCACCCTCGCCGGGACTAGCGGCACCGGGGAGCTGTTTTTT

v_call: TRBV9
j_call: TRBJ2-2
cdr3_length: 15
clone_size: NA
d_call: NA
cdr3_aa: CASSVLHSGAGELFF
cdr3_nt: TGTGCCAGCAGCGTACTCCACAGTGGAGCCGGGGAGCTGTTTTTT

v_call: TRBV7-2
j_call: TRBJ1-1
cdr3_length: 14
clone_size: NA
d_call: TRBD1
cdr3_aa: CASSPGQVNTEAFF
cdr3_nt: TGTGCCAGCAGCCCAGGACAGGTGAACACTGAAGCTTTCTTT

v_call: TRBV28
j_call: TRBJ1-5
cdr3_length: 12
clone_size: NA
d_call: NA
cdr3_aa: CASSLELEPQHF
cdr3_nt: TGTGCCAGCAGTTTAGAGTTGGAGCCCCAGCATTTT

v_call: TRBV28
j_call: TRBJ1-6
cdr3_length: 15
clone_size: NA
d_call: NA
cdr3_aa: CASRTFGSYNSPLHF
cdr3_nt: TGTGCCAGCAGGACGTTTGGATCCTATAATTCACCCCTCCACTTT

v_call: TRBV11-1
j_call: TRBJ2-5
cdr3_length: 14
clone_size: NA
d_call: NA
cdr3_aa: CASSLDLSQETQYF
cdr3_nt: TGTGCCAGCAGCTTAGATCTGTCCCAAGAGACCCAGTACTTC

v_call: TRBV7-8
j_call: TRBJ2-7
cdr3_length: 17
clone_size: NA
d_call: TRBD1
cdr3_aa: CASSLVSFRTGVYEQYF
cdr3_nt: TGTGCCAGCAGCTTAGTATCGTTCAGGACAGGGGTGTACGAGCAGTACTTC

v_call: TRBV19
j_call: TRBJ2-5
cdr3_length: 14
clone_size: once
d_call: TRBD1
cdr3_aa: CASSGTVTQETQYF
cdr3_nt: TGTGCCAGTAGCGGGACAGTAACTCAAGAGACCCAGTACTTC

v_call: TRBV7-9
j_call: TRBJ1-6
cdr3_length: 14
clone_size: NA
d_call: NA
cdr3_aa: CASSRDVLSSPLHF
cdr3_nt: TGTGCCAGCAGCCGCGACGTACTTTCTTCACCCCTCCACTTT

v_call: TRBV6-5
j_call: TRBJ1-6
cdr3_length: 15
clone_size: NA
d_call: NA
cdr3_aa: CASSPIESRNSPLHF
cdr3_nt: TGTGCCAGCAGTCCCATTGAAAGCAGGAATTCACCCCTCCACTTT

v_call: TRBV9
j_call: TRBJ2-3
cdr3_length: 13
clone_size: NA
d_call: NA
cdr3_aa: CASSVGSTDTQYF
cdr3_nt: TGTGCCAGCAGCGTAGGTAGCACAGATACGCAGTATTTT

v_call: TRBV4-2
j_call: TRBJ1-2
cdr3_length: 13
clone_size: NA
d_call: NA
cdr3_aa: CASSQDQGSGYTF
cdr3_nt: TGTGCCAGCAGCCAAGATCAAGGCAGTGGCTACACCTTC

v_call: TRBV19
j_call: TRBJ2-5
cdr3_length: 15
clone_size: NA
d_call: NA
cdr3_aa: CATRRGLGYQETQYF
cdr3_nt: TGTGCCACGAGGAGGGGGCTTGGGTACCAAGAGACCCAGTACTTC

v_call: TRBV7-2
j_call: TRBJ1-3
cdr3_length: 15
clone_size: NA
d_call: NA
cdr3_aa: CASSFLGGHGNTIYF
cdr3_nt: TGTGCCAGCAGCTTCCTCGGGGGACATGGAAACACCATATATTTT

v_call: TRBV11-3
j_call: TRBJ1-6
cdr3_length: 12
clone_size: few
d_call: NA
cdr3_aa: CASSLATGPLHF
cdr3_nt: TGTGCCAGCAGCTTAGCGACAGGACCCCTCCACTTT

v_call: TRBV4-3
j_call: TRBJ1-3
cdr3_length: 14
clone_size: NA
d_call: NA
cdr3_aa: CASSQGGGFNTIYF
cdr3_nt: TGCGCCAGCAGCCAAGGGGGGGGGTTTAACACCATATATTTT

v_call: TRBV6-1
j_call: TRBJ2-6
cdr3_length: 15
clone_size: NA
d_call: NA
cdr3_aa: CASSEGVSGANVLTF
cdr3_nt: TGTGCCAGCAGTGAAGGGGTCTCTGGGGCCAACGTCCTGACTTTC

v_call: TRBV7-2
j_call: TRBJ2-1
cdr3_length: 15
clone_size: NA
d_call: TRBD1
cdr3_aa: CASSLQGQGRNEQFF
cdr3_nt: TGTGCCAGCAGCTTACAGGGACAGGGAAGGAATGAGCAGTTCTTC

v_call: TRBV27
j_call: TRBJ1-6
cdr3_length: 14
clone_size: once
d_call: TRBD1
cdr3_aa: CASSSRDRVSPLHF
cdr3_nt: TGTGCCAGCAGTTCCCGGGACAGGGTTTCACCCCTCCACTTT

v_call: TRBV9
j_call: TRBJ2-5
cdr3_length: 12
clone_size: NA
d_call: NA
cdr3_aa: CASSVGGETQYF
cdr3_nt: TGTGCCAGCAGCGTAGGGGGGGAGACCCAGTACTTC

v_call: TRBV7-2
j_call: TRBJ2-3
cdr3_length: 12
clone_size: NA
d_call: NA
cdr3_aa: CASSLEKYTQYF
cdr3_nt: TGTGCCAGCAGCTTAGAAAAATATACGCAGTATTTT

v_call: TRBV7-9
j_call: TRBJ1-5
cdr3_length: 16
clone_size: NA
d_call: NA
cdr3_aa: CASSLITGMSNQPQHF
cdr3_nt: TGTGCCAGCAGCCTCATTACAGGGATGAGCAATCAGCCCCAGCATTTT

v_call: TRBV10-2
j_call: TRBJ1-2
cdr3_length: 14
clone_size: NA
d_call: TRBD1
cdr3_aa: CASRRQGFDYGYTF
cdr3_nt: TGCGCCAGCAGACGACAGGGCTTCGACTATGGCTACACCTTC

v_call: TRBV7-2
j_call: TRBJ2-7
cdr3_length: 16
clone_size: NA
d_call: TRBD1
cdr3_aa: CASSYFGGQGAREQYF
cdr3_nt: TGTGCCAGCAGCTATTTCGGGGGACAGGGGGCGCGGGAGCAGTACTTC

v_call: TRBV27
j_call: TRBJ2-5
cdr3_length: 12
clone_size: NA
d_call: NA
cdr3_aa: CASSLSGETQYF
cdr3_nt: TGTGCCAGCAGTTTAAGCGGAGAGACCCAGTACTTC

v_call: TRBV9
j_call: TRBJ1-6
cdr3_length: 19
clone_size: NA
d_call: NA
cdr3_aa: CASSGGNDPLSSYNSPLHF
cdr3_nt: TGTGCCAGCAGCGGTGGAAATGACCCTTTAAGCTCCTATAATTCACCCCTCCACTTT

v_call: TRBV25-1
j_call: TRBJ1-6
cdr3_length: 12
clone_size: NA
d_call: NA
cdr3_aa: CASSATYPPLHF
cdr3_nt: TGTGCCAGCAGTGCGACGTATCCACCCCTCCACTTT

v_call: TRBV6-1
j_call: TRBJ2-3
cdr3_length: 14
clone_size: NA
d_call: NA
cdr3_aa: CASRLDTGRDTQYF
cdr3_nt: TGTGCCAGCAGGTTGGATACTGGGAGGGATACGCAGTATTTT

v_call: TRBV14
j_call: TRBJ2-1
cdr3_length: 20
clone_size: NA
d_call: TRBD1
cdr3_aa: CASSQGFSHAGQGFSNEQFF
cdr3_nt: TGTGCCAGCAGCCAAGGTTTCTCGCACGCGGGACAGGGTTTCTCCAATGAGCAGTTCTTC

v_call: TRBV7-2
j_call: TRBJ2-3
cdr3_length: 16
clone_size: once
d_call: NA
cdr3_aa: CASSLDLLRGADTQYF
cdr3_nt: TGTGCCAGCAGCTTAGACCTCCTGCGGGGCGCAGATACGCAGTATTTT

v_call: TRBV5-1
j_call: TRBJ2-7
cdr3_length: 11
clone_size: NA
d_call: NA
cdr3_aa: CASSLGLEQYF
cdr3_nt: TGCGCCAGCAGCTTGGGCCTCGAGCAGTACTTC

v_call: TRBV6-1
j_call: TRBJ2-3
cdr3_length: 12
clone_size: NA
d_call: TRBD1
cdr3_aa: CATGQGPDTQYF
cdr3_nt: TGTGCCACCGGACAGGGCCCAGATACGCAGTATTTT

v_call: TRBV5-1
j_call: TRBJ2-5
cdr3_length: 14
clone_size: NA
d_call: TRBD2
cdr3_aa: CASSLGREGETQYF
cdr3_nt: TGCGCCAGCAGCTTGGGAAGGGAGGGAGAGACCCAGTACTTC

v_call: TRBV6-5
j_call: TRBJ1-1
cdr3_length: 15
clone_size: NA
d_call: NA
cdr3_aa: CASSYSRGGGAEAFF
cdr3_nt: TGTGCCAGCAGTTACTCGCGGGGAGGGGGGGCAGAAGCTTTCTTT

v_call: TRBV28
j_call: TRBJ2-3
cdr3_length: 15
clone_size: NA
d_call: TRBD1
cdr3_aa: CASRAAGGGTDTQYF
cdr3_nt: TGTGCCAGCAGGGCCGCAGGGGGCGGCACAGATACGCAGTATTTT

v_call: TRBV18
j_call: TRBJ2-5
cdr3_length: 15
clone_size: once
d_call: NA
cdr3_aa: CASSPLDSSQETQYF
cdr3_nt: TGTGCCAGCTCACCCTTAGACTCCTCCCAAGAGACCCAGTACTTC

v_call: TRBV11-3
j_call: TRBJ2-5
cdr3_length: 15
clone_size: NA
d_call: NA
cdr3_aa: CASSPRSGERETQYF
cdr3_nt: TGTGCCAGCAGCCCCCGGTCAGGGGAGAGAGAGACCCAGTACTTC

v_call: TRBV5-4
j_call: TRBJ2-5
cdr3_length: 13
clone_size: NA
d_call: NA
cdr3_aa: CASSLDRFGTQYF
cdr3_nt: TGTGCCAGCAGCTTGGACAGGTTTGGGACCCAGTACTTC

v_call: TRBV6-6
j_call: TRBJ1-1
cdr3_length: 15
clone_size: NA
d_call: TRBD1
cdr3_aa: CASSYRGQGNTEAFF
cdr3_nt: TGTGCCAGCAGTTACAGAGGACAGGGGAACACTGAAGCTTTCTTT

v_call: TRBV7-2
j_call: TRBJ2-1
cdr3_length: 15
clone_size: NA
d_call: TRBD2
cdr3_aa: CASSPQAGAYNEQFF
cdr3_nt: TGTGCCAGCAGCCCCCAAGCGGGGGCCTACAATGAGCAGTTCTTC

v_call: TRBV30
j_call: TRBJ1-6
cdr3_length: 17
clone_size: NA
d_call: TRBD1
cdr3_aa: CAWRGTGDSSYNSPLHF
cdr3_nt: TGTGCCTGGAGGGGGACAGGGGATAGCTCCTATAATTCACCCCTCCACTTT

v_call: TRBV19
j_call: TRBJ2-4
cdr3_length: 13
clone_size: NA
d_call: NA
cdr3_aa: CASSIGSRNIQYF
cdr3_nt: TGTGCCAGTAGTATTGGCAGCCGAAACATTCAGTACTTC

v_call: TRBV7-8
j_call: TRBJ2-7
cdr3_length: 15
clone_size: NA
d_call: TRBD2
cdr3_aa: CASSLAGTRGYEQYF
cdr3_nt: TGTGCCAGCAGCTTAGCCGGGACTAGGGGCTACGAGCAGTACTTC

v_call: TRBV19
j_call: TRBJ1-5
cdr3_length: 14
clone_size: once
d_call: NA
cdr3_aa: CASSMVGPNQPQHF
cdr3_nt: TGTGCCAGTAGTATGGTGGGACCCAATCAGCCCCAGCATTTT

v_call: TRBV9
j_call: TRBJ1-3
cdr3_length: 15
clone_size: NA
d_call: NA
cdr3_aa: CASSVAPRGGNTIYF
cdr3_nt: TGTGCCAGCAGCGTAGCTCCTCGCGGGGGAAACACCATATATTTT

v_call: TRBV15
j_call: TRBJ2-1
cdr3_length: 14
clone_size: NA
d_call: NA
cdr3_aa: CATSRDPQGNEQFF
cdr3_nt: TGTGCCACCAGCAGAGACCCCCAAGGCAATGAGCAGTTCTTC

v_call: TRBV5-1
j_call: TRBJ2-7
cdr3_length: 17
clone_size: NA
d_call: TRBD2
cdr3_aa: CASSPGLAGGSSYEQYF
cdr3_nt: TGCGCCAGCAGCCCGGGACTAGCGGGGGGTAGCTCCTACGAGCAGTACTTC

v_call: TRBV19
j_call: TRBJ1-2
cdr3_length: 13
clone_size: NA
d_call: NA
cdr3_aa: CASSPQGSGGYTF
cdr3_nt: TGTGCCAGTAGCCCCCAGGGTTCCGGAGGCTACACCTTC

v_call: TRBV19
j_call: TRBJ1-2
cdr3_length: 13
clone_size: NA
d_call: NA
cdr3_aa: CASSPRGDYGYTF
cdr3_nt: TGTGCCAGTAGCCCTAGGGGGGACTATGGCTACACCTTC

v_call: TRBV2
j_call: TRBJ2-7
cdr3_length: 13
clone_size: NA
d_call: NA
cdr3_aa: CASSGQVPYEQYF
cdr3_nt: TGTGCCAGCAGTGGACAGGTCCCCTACGAGCAGTACTTC

v_call: TRBV6-5
j_call: TRBJ2-3
cdr3_length: 15
clone_size: NA
d_call: TRBD1
cdr3_aa: CASSIQGARSFTQYF
cdr3_nt: TGTGCCAGCAGTATACAGGGGGCCAGATCTTTTACGCAGTATTTT

v_call: TRBV6-1
j_call: TRBJ2-3
cdr3_length: 14
clone_size: NA
d_call: NA
cdr3_aa: CASAIGGRTDTQYF
cdr3_nt: TGTGCCAGCGCCATCGGGGGGCGCACAGATACGCAGTATTTT

v_call: TRBV21-1
j_call: TRBJ2-7
cdr3_length: 11
clone_size: NA
d_call: NA
cdr3_aa: CASSKRHEQYF
cdr3_nt: TGTGCCAGCAGCAAACGGCACGAGCAGTACTTC

v_call: TRBV19
j_call: TRBJ1-6
cdr3_length: 15
clone_size: NA
d_call: NA
cdr3_aa: CASSEGESYNSPLHF
cdr3_nt: TGTGCCAGTAGCGAGGGCGAATCCTATAATTCACCCCTCCACTTT